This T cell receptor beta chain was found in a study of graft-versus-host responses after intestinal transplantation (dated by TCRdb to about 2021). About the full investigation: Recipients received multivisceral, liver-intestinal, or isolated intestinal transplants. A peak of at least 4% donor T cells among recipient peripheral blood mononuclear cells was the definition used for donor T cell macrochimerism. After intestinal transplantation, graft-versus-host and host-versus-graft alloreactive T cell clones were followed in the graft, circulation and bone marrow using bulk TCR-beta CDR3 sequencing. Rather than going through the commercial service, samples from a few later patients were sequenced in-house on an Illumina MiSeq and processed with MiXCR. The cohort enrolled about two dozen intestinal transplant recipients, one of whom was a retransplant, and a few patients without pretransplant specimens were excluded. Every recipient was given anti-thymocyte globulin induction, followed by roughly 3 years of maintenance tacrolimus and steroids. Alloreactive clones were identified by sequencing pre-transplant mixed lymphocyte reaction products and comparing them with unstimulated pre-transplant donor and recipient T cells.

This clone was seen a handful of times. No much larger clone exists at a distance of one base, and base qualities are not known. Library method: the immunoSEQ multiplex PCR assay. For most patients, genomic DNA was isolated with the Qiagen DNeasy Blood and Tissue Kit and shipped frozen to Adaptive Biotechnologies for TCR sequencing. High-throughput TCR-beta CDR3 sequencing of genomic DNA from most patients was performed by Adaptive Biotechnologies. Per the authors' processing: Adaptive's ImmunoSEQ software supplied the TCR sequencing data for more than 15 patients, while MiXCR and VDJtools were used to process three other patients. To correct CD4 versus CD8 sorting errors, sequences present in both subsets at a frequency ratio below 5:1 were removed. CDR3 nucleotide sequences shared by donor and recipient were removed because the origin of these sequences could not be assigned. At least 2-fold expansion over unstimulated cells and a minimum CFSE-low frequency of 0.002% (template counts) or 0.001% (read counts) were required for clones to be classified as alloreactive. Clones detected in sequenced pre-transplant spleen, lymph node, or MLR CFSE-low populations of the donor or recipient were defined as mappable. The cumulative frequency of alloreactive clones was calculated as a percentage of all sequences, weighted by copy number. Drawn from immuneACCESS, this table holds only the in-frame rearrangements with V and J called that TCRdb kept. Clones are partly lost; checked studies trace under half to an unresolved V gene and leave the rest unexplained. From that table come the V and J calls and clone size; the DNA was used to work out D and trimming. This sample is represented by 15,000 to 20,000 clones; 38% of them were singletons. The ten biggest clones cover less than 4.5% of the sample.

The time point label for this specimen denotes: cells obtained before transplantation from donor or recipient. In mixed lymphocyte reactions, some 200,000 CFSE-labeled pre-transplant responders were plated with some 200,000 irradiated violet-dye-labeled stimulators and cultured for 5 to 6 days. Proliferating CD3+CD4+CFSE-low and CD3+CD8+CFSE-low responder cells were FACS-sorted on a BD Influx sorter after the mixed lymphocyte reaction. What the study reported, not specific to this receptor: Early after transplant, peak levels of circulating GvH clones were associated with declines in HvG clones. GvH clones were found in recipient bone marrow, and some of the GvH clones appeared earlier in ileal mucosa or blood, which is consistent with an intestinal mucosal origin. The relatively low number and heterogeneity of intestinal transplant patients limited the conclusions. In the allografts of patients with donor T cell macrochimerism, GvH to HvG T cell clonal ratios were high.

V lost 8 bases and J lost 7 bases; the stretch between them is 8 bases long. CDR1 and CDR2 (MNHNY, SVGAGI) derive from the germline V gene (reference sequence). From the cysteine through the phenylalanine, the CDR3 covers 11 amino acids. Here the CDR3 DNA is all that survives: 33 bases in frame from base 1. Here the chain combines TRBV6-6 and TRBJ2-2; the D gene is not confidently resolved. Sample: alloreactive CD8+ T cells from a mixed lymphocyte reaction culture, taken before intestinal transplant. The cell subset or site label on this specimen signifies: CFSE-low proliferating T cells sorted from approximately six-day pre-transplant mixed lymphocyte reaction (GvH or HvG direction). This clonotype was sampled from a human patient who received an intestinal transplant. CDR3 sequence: CASLWVGELFF. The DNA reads TGTGCCAGCCTGTGGGTCGGGGAGCTGTTTTTT.